Following are 3 T cell receptor beta chains from one sample sequenced in a study of cytomegalovirus exposure and HLA in healthy donors. PCR amplification relied on 60 Vbeta primers (plus 13 Jbeta primers). Measured with immunoSEQ multiplex PCR; TCRdb has only the in-frame clones, and not every one. This table holds more than 130,000 clones, over 60% found once. The sample consisted of PBMCs. All receptors come from a woman between 50 and 59 years old in good health and CMV-seronegative.

This clone was picked up one time. V gene TRBV2 combines with J gene TRBJ2-1; no reliable D call. The V gene's germline CDR1 is SNHLY and CDR2 FYNNEI. The CDR3 is 15 amino acids. V lost 4 bases, J lost 0 bases, and 10 bases lay in between. CDR3 protein: CASSVEDTSYNEQFF. Here the CDR3 DNA reads TGTGCCAGCAGTGTTGAGGATACCTCCTACAATGAGCAGTTCTTC.

V is TRBV19 and J is TRBJ2-7, with D unclear. Between the trimmed V and J ends, which lost 2 bases and 2 bases, there was a span of 13 bases. CDR3 length equals 15 residues. The V gene's germline CDR1 is LNHDA and CDR2 SQIVND (reference sequence). In DNA form, the CDR3 reads TGTGCCAGTAGTATAATACTATCTTCGACCTACGAGCAGTACTTC. This translates into CASSIILSSTYEQYF.

Sample share makes this clone medium-sized (0.01 to 0.1%). V usage is TRBV5-4 and J usage is TRBJ2-5; no clear D gene. V gave up 5 bases and J gave up 3 bases, with 11 bases separating them. Germline values: CDR1 SGHNT, CDR2 YYREEE (reference sequence). This CDR3 contains 13 residues. The CDR3 DNA sequence: TGTGCCAGCAGGAGACCAGAGGAAGAGACCCAGTACTTC. Its protein product is CASRRPEEETQYF.